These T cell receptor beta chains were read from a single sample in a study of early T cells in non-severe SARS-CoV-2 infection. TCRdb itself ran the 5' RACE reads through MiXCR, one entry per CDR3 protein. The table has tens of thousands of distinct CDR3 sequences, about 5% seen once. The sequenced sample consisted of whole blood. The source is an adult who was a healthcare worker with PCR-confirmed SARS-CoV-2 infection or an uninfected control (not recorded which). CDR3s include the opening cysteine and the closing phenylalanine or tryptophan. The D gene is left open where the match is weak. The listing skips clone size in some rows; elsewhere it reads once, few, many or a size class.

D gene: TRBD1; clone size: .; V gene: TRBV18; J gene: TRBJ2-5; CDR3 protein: CASSPGQGRAQETQYF; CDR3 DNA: TGTGCCAGCTCACCGGGACAGGGAAGGGCCCAAGAGACCCAGTACTTC
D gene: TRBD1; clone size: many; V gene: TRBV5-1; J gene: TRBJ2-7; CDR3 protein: CASSLIPGQLYEQYF; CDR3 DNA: TGCGCCAGCAGCTTGATCCCGGGACAGCTCTACGAGCAGTACTTC
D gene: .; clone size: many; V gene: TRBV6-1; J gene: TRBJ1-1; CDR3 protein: CASSAQTNTEAFF; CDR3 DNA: TGTGCCAGCAGTGCCCAGACGAACACTGAAGCTTTCTTT
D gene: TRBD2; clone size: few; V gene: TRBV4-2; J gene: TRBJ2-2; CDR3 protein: CASSQAGTSGHTGELFF; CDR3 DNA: TGTGCCAGCAGCCAAGCCGGGACTAGCGGCCACACCGGGGAGCTGTTTTTT
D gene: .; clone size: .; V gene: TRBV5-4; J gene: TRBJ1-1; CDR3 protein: CASSLAGQTEAFF; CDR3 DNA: TGTGCCAGCAGCTTGGCAGGGCAGACTGAAGCTTTCTTT
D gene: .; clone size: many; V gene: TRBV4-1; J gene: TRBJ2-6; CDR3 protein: CASSLTLGLSSGANVLTF; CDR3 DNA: TGCGCCAGCAGCCTGACGCTCGGCCTAAGCTCTGGGGCCAACGTCCTGACTTTC
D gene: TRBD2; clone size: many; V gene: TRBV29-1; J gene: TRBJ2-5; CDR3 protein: CSVRGGLAAQETQYF; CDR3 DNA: TGCAGCGTTCGAGGGGGACTAGCGGCGCAAGAGACCCAGTACTTC
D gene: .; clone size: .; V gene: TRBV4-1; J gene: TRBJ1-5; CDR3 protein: CASSQVGGEGQPQHF; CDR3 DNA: TGCGCCAGCAGCCAAGTGGGAGGAGAGGGCCAGCCCCAGCATTTT
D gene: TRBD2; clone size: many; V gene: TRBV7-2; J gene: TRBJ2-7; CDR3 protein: CASSPRKPGLVSSYEQYF; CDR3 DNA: TGTGCCAGCAGCCCGCGAAAACCGGGACTAGTTAGTTCCTACGAGCAGTACTTC
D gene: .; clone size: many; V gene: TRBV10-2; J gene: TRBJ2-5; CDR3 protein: CASRSSADQETQYF; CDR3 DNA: TGCGCCAGCAGGTCGTCGGCAGACCAAGAGACCCAGTACTTC
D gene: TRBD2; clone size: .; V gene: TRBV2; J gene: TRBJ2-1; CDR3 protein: CASSEEVAGANEQFF; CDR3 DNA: TGTGCCAGCAGTGAGGAGGTAGCGGGGGCCAATGAGCAGTTCTTC
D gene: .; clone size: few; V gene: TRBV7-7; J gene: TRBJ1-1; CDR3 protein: CASSLADNTEAFF; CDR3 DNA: TGTGCCAGCAGCTTAGCGGATAACACTGAAGCTTTCTTT
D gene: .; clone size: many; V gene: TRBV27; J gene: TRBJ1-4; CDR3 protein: CASSFPGQKLFF; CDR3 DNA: TGTGCCAGCAGTTTCCCCGGACAGAAACTGTTTTTT
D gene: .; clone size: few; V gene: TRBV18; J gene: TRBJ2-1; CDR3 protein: CASSPEYRDNEQFF; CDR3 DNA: TGTGCCAGCTCACCAGAGTACAGGGATAATGAGCAGTTCTTC
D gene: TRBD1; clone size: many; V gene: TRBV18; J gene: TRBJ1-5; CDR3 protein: CASSLGQGQNQPQHF; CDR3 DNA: TGTGCCAGCTCACTGGGACAGGGGCAAAATCAGCCCCAGCATTTT
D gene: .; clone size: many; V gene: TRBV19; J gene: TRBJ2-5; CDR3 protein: CASTISGGETQYF; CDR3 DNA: TGTGCCAGTACTATCTCTGGGGGCGAGACCCAGTACTTC
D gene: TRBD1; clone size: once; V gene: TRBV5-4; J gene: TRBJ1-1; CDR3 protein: CASSPPGQGAAEAFF; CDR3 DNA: TGTGCCAGCAGCCCACCTGGGCAGGGGGCTGCTGAAGCTTTCTTT
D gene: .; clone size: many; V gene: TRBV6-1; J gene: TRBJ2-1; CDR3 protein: CASSEGRWNPRNEQFF; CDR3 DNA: TGTGCCAGCAGTGAAGGTAGATGGAATCCCCGAAATGAGCAGTTCTTC
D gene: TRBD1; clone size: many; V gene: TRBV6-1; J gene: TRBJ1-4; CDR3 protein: CASRAGQVKLFF; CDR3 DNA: TGTGCCAGCAGGGCTGGACAGGTCAAACTGTTTTTT
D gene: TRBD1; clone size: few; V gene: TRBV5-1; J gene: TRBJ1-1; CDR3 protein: CASSSLNRGSAPEAFF; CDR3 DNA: TGCGCCAGCAGCTCCCTTAACAGGGGGAGTGCCCCTGAAGCTTTCTTT
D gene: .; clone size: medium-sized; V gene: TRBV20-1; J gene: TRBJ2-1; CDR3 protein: CSASPPTSYNEQFF; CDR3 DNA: TGCAGTGCTAGTCCACCCACCTCCTACAATGAGCAGTTCTTC
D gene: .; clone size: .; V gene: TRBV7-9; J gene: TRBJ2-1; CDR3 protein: CASSPIKYEQFF; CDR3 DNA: TGTGCCAGCAGCCCTATAAAGTATGAGCAGTTCTTC
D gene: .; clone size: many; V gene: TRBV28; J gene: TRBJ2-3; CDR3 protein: CASSLVRDTQYF; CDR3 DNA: TGTGCCAGCAGTTTAGTCCGGGATACGCAGTATTTT
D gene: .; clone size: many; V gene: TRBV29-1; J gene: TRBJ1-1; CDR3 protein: CSASVGVTEAFF; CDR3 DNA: TGCAGCGCGTCAGTGGGGGTCACTGAAGCTTTCTTT
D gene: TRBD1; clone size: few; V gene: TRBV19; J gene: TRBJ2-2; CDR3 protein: CASSLRLDRGNTGELFF; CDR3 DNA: TGTGCCAGTAGTCTCCGATTAGACAGGGGGAACACCGGGGAGCTGTTTTTT
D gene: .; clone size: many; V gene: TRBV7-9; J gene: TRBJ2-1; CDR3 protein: CASSLEEYNEQFF; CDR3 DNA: TGTGCCAGCAGCTTAGAGGAGTACAATGAGCAGTTCTTC
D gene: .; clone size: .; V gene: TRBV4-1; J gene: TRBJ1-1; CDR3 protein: CASSQVYGTEAFF; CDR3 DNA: TGCGCCAGCAGCCAAGTATATGGCACTGAAGCTTTCTTT
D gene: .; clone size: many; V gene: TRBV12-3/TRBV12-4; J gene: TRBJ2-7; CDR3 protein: CASSSLVGNEQYF; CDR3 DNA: TGTGCCAGCAGTAGCTTAGTTGGTAACGAGCAGTACTTC
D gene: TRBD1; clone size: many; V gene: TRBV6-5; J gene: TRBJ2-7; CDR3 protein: CASRSGGVQHEQYF; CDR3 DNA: TGTGCCAGCAGGTCAGGGGGTGTTCAGCACGAGCAGTACTTC
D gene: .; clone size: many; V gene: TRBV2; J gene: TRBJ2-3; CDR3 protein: CASMSGAADTQYF; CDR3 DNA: TGTGCCAGCATGAGTGGGGCCGCAGATACGCAGTATTTT
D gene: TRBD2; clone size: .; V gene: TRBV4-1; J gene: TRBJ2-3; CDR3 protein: CASSQEGPAGNSDTQYF; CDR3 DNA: TGCGCCAGCAGCCAAGAGGGGCCAGCGGGGAATTCAGATACGCAGTATTTT
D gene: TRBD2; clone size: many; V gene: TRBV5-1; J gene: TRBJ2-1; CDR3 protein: CASSSGLAEGEQFF; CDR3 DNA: TGCGCCAGCAGTTCTGGACTAGCGGAGGGTGAGCAGTTCTTC
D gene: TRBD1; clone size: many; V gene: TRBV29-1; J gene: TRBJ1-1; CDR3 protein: CSVEPGQGNTEAFF; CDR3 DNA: TGCAGCGTTGAACCTGGACAGGGGAACACTGAAGCTTTCTTT
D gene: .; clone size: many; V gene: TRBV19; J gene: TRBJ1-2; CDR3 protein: CASSIDIGSYGYTF; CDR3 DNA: TGTGCCAGTAGTATAGATATTGGCAGTTATGGCTACACCTTC
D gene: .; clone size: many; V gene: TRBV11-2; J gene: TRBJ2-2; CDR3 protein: CASSPGVAGELFF; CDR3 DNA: TGTGCCAGCAGCCCAGGAGTAGCCGGGGAGCTGTTTTTT
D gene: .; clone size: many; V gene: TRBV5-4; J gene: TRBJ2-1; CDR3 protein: CASSFYSGGSSYNEQFF; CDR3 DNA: TGTGCCAGCAGCTTCTACAGTGGAGGGAGCTCCTACAATGAGCAGTTCTTC
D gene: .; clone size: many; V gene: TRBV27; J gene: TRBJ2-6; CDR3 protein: CASSLSSGANVLTF; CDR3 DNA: TGTGCCAGCAGTTTATCCTCTGGGGCCAACGTCCTGACTTTC
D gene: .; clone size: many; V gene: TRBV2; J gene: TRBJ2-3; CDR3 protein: CASKVGTDTQYF; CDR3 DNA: TGTGCCAGCAAAGTTGGCACAGATACGCAGTATTTT
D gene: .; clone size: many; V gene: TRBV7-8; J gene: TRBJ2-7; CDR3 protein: CASSLARQPYEQYF; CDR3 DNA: TGTGCCAGCAGCTTAGCGAGACAGCCCTACGAGCAGTACTTC
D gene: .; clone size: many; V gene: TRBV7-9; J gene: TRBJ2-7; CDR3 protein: CASSSYLNGTLAHEQYF; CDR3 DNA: TGTGCCAGCAGCTCGTACCTAAATGGGACTCTCGCCCACGAGCAGTACTTC
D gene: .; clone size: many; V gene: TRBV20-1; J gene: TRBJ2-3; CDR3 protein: CSAREGTHSTDTQYF; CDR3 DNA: TGCAGTGCTAGAGAGGGAACTCACAGCACAGATACGCAGTATTTT
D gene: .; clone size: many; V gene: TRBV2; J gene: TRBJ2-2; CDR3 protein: CASGGVSNTGELFF; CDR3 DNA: TGTGCCAGCGGTGGAGTGTCGAACACCGGGGAGCTGTTTTTT